This T cell receptor (beta chain) stems from a study of T cell repertoires in cytomegalovirus infection. Study overall: Recently identified HLA-C-restricted CMV epitopes were used, and well-studied HLA-B-restricted CMV epitopes were used as well. From public TCR beta signatures came an indication of both CMV infection and matching HLA type. Study-level points and caveats: Cumulative frequency (of public TCR beta family members) identified carriers of CMV plus the relevant HLA. HLA-C-restricted CMV-specific TCR beta clonotypes were dominant in the ex vivo response.

This clonotype appeared many times. Antigen specificity is unknown. Trimming cost V 1 base and J 3 bases; bases outside gene matches: 5. Germline CDR1 GTSNPN, CDR2 SVGIG (reference sequence). This CDR3 contains 14 residues. MiXCR was run by TCRdb on the reads, yielding one entry per CDR3 protein. This sample yields more than 250,000 distinct CDR3 sequences, of which roughly 25% are seen a single time; more than 10% belongs to the top ten. Material: cultured PBMCs, obtained from culture after CMV antigen stimulation. V usage is TRBV30 and J usage is TRBJ2-7; 8 bases map to TRBD2. The receptor was derived from a human donor in good health (CMV status not recorded). Some clones in this sample may be carry-over from other donors' samples. Written as DNA, the CDR3 is TGTGCCTGGAGTGGGACTAGCAAATTCTACGAGCAGTACGTC. This encodes CAWSGTSKFYEQYV.